This T cell receptor (beta chain) was sequenced during a study of blood T cell repertoires in COVID-19. Study context: Acute-phase and convalescent COVID-19 samples originated in the United States, Italy and Spain. T cells, B-cell-depleted T cells, or PBMCs supplied cDNA or gDNA.

Unmatched junction bases numbered 7, after V lost 7 bases and J lost 4 bases. This CDR3 is 14 amino acids long. Germline V gene lookup returns CDR1 SGHAT and CDR2 FQNNGV. The sample holds many counts of this clone. Original analysis: Cell counts per sample came from amplifying reference gene primers. Measured with immunoSEQ multiplex PCR; TCRdb has only the in-frame clones, and not every one. V, J and clone size are taken as reported in that table, and D and trimming were inferred from the DNA itself. In the table there are approximately 200,000 clones, 70% to 80% of which are singletons. The TCR sequence derives from a woman between 40 and 50 years old with COVID-19, enrolled during active disease. Sequences were obtained from peripheral blood. This chain links TRBV11-2 with TRBJ2-7; 10 positions match TRBD2. CDR3 sequence: CASTPPSGSYEQYF. CDR3 nucleotide sequence: TGTGCCAGCACCCCACCTAGCGGGAGTTACGAGCAGTACTTC.